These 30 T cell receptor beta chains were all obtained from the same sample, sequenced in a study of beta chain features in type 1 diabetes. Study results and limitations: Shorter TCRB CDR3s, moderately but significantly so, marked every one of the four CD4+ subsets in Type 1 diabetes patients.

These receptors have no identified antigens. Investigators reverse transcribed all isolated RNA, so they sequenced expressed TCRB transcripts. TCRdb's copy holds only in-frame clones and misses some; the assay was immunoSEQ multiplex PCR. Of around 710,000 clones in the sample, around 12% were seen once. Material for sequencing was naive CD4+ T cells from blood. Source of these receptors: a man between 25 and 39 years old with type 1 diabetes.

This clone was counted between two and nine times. Here the CDR3 reads CASQTSGGPDTQYF. CDR3 nucleotides: TGTGCCAGCCAGACTAGCGGGGGGCCGGATACGCAGTATTTT. The V call is TRBV7-9, the J call TRBJ2-3, with 13 nucleotides matching TRBD2. Per germline, CDR1 SEHNR and CDR2 FQNEAQ (reference sequence). CDR3 length equals 14 residues. J gave up 6 bases and V 8 bases, and 5 bases lay outside the gene matches.

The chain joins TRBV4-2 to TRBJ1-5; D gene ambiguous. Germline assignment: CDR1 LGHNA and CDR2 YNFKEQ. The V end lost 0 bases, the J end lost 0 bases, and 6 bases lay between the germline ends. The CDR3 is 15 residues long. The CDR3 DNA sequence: TGTGCCAGCAGCCAAGATAGGTATAGCAATCAGCCCCAGCATTTT. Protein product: CASSQDRYSNQPQHF.

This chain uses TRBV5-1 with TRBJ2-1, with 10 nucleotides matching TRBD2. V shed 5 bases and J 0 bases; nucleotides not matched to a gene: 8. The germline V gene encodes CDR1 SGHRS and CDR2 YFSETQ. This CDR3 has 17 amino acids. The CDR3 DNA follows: TGCGCCAGCAGTTCGGTACTAGCGGGGTTCTCCTACAATGAGCAGTTCTTC. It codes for CASSSVLAGFSYNEQFF. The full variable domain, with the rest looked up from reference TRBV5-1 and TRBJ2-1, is KAGVTQTPRYLIKTRGQQVTLSCSPISGHRSVSWYQQTPGQGLQFLFEYFSETQRNKGNFPGRFSGRQFSNSRSEMNVSTLELGDSALYLCASSSVLAGFSYNEQFFGPGTRLTVL.

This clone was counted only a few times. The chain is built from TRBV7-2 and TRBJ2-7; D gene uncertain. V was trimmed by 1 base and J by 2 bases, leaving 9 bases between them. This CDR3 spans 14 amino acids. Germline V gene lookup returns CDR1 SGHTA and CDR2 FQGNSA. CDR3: CASSLVGPPYEQYF. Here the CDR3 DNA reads TGTGCCAGCAGCTTAGTAGGGCCACCCTACGAGCAGTACTTC.

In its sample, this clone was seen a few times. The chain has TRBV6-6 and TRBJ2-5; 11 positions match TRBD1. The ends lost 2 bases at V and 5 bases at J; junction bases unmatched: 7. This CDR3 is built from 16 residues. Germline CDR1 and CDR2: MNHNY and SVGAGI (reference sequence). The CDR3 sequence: CASSYTPGQGEETQYF. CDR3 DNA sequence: TGTGCCAGCAGTTACACTCCGGGACAGGGGGAGGAGACCCAGTACTTC.

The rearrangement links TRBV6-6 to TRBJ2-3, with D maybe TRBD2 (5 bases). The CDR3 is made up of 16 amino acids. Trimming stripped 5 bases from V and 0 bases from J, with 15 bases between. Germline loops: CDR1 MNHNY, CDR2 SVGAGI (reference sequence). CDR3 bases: TGTGCCAGCAGTCCCTTGGACTCGTCTAGCACAGATACGCAGTATTTT. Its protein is CASSPLDSSSTDTQYF.

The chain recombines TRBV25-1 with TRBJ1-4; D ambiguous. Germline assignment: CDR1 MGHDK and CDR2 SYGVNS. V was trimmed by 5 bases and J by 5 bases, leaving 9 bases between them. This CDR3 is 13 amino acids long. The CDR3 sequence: CASSQPGNEKLFF. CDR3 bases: TGTGCCAGCAGTCAACCGGGGAATGAAAAACTGTTTTTT.

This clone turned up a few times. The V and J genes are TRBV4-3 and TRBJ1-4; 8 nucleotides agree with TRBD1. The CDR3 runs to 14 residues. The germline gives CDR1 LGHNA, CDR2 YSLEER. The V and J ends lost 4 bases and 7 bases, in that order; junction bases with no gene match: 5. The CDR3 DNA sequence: TGCGCCAGCAGCCCGACAGGGGTGCGTGAAAAACTGTTTTTT. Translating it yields CASSPTGVREKLFF.

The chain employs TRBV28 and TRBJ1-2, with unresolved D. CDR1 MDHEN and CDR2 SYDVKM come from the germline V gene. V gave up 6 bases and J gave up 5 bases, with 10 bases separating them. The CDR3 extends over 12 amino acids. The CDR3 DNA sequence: TGTGCCAGCAGCCTCTCCCAGTATGGCTACACCTTC. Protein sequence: CASSLSQYGYTF.

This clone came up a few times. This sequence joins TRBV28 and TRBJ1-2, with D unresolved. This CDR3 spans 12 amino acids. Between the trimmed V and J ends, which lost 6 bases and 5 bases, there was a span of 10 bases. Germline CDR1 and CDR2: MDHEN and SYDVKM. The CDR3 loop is CASSPSDYGYTF. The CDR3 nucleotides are TGTGCCAGCAGCCCCTCGGATTATGGCTACACCTTC.

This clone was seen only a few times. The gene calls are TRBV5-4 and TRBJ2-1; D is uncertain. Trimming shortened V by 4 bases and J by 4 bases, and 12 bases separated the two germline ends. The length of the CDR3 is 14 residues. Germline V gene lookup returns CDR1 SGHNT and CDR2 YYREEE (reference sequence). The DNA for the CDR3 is TGTGCCAGCAGCGACCGGGTGGGGTACAATGAGCAGTTCTTC. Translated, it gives CASSDRVGYNEQFF.

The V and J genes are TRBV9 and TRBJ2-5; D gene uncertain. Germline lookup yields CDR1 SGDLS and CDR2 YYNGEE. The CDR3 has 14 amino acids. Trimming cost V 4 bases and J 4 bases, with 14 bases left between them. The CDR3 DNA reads TGTGCCAGCAGCCCCCGATGGACGGGAGAGACCCAGTACTTC. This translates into CASSPRWTGETQYF.

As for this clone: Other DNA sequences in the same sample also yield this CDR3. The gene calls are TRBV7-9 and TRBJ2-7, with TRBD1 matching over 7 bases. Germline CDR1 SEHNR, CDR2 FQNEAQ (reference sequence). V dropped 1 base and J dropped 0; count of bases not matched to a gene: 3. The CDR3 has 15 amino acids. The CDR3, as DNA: TGTGCCAGCAGCTTAGGGACAGGCGGCTCCTACGAGCAGTACTTC. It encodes CASSLGTGGSYEQYF.

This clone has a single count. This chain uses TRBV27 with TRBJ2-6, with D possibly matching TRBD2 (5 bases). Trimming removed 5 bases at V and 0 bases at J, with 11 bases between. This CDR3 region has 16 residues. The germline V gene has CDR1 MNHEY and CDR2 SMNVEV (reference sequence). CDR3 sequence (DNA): TGTGCCAGCAGTCTCAATACTAGCTCTGGGGCCAACGTCCTGACTTTC. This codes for CASSLNTSSGANVLTF.

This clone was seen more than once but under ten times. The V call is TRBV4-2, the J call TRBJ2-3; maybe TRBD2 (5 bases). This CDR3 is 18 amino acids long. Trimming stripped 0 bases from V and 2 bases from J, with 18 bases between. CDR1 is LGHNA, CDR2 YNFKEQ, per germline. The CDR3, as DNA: TGTGCCAGCAGCCAAGATCGTTCTGGTAGCGAACCCACAGATACGCAGTATTTT. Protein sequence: CASSQDRSGSEPTDTQYF.

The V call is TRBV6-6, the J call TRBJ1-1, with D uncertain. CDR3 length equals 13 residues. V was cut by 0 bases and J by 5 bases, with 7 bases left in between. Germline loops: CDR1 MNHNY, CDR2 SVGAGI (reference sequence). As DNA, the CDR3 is TGTGCCAGCAGTTACTCGAGCAGGACTGAAGCTTTCTTT. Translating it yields CASSYSSRTEAFF.

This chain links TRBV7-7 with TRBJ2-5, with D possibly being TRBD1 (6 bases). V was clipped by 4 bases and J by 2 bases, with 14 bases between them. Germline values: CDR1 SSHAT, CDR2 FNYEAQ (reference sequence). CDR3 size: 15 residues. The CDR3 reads CASSYGRDNQETQYF. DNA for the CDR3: TGTGCCAGCAGCTACGGCCGGGACAATCAAGAGACCCAGTACTTC.

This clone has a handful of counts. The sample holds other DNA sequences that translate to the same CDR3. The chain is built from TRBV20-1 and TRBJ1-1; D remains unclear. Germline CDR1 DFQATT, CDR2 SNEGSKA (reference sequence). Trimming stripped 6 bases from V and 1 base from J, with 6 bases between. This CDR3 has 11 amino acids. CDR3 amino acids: CSARSNTEAFF. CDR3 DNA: TGCAGTGCGAGATCGAACACTGAAGCTTTCTTT.

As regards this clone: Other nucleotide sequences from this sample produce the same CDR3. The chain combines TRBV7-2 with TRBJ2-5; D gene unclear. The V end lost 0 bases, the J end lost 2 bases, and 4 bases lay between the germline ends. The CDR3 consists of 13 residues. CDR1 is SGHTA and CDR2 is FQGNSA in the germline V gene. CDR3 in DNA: TGTGCCAGCAGCTTAGCGCAACAAGAGACCCAGTACTTC. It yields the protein CASSLAQQETQYF.

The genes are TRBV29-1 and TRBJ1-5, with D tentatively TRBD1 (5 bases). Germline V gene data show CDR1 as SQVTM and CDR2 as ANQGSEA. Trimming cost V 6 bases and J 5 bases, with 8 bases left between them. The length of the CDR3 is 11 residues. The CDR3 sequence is CSVGGDQPQHF. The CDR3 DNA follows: TGCAGCGTCGGGGGAGATCAGCCCCAGCATTTT.

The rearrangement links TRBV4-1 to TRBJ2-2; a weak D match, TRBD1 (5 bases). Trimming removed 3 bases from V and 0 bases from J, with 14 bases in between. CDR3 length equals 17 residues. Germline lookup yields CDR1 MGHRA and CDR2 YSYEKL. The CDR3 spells CASSQVLSGTNTGELFF. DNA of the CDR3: TGCGCCAGCAGCCAGGTATTATCAGGGACGAACACCGGGGAGCTGTTTTTT.

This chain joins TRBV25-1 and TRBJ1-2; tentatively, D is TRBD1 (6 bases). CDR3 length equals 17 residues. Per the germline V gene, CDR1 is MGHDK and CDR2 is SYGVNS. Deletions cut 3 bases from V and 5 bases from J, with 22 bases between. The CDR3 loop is CASSDWRRPGEYYGYTF. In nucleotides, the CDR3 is TGTGCCAGCAGTGACTGGCGGCGGCCAGGGGAATATTATGGCTACACCTTC.

The chain's CDR3 is CASSLNRSYTGELFF. The DNA for the CDR3 is TGTGCCAGCAGCTTAAACAGGTCCTACACCGGGGAGCTGTTTTTT. The chain couples TRBV7-9 to TRBJ2-2, with D perhaps TRBD1 (5 bases). In germline, CDR1 is SEHNR, CDR2 FQNEAQ (reference sequence). The CDR3 is 15 amino acids. V was shortened by 2 bases and J by 3 bases, with 10 bases between the two germline ends.

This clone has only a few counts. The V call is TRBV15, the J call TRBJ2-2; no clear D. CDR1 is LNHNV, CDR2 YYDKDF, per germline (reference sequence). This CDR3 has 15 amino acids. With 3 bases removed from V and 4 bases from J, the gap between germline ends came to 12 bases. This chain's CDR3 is CATSRRSQVTGELFF. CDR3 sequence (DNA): TGTGCCACCAGCAGGAGGTCTCAGGTCACCGGGGAGCTGTTTTTT.

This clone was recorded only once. CDR3 in DNA: TGTGCCAGCAGCCACACTCTCGGCCAGGGGAAATCGGGCTACACCTTC. This encodes CASSHTLGQGKSGYTF. The V gene is TRBV5-4, the J gene TRBJ1-2; D is possibly TRBD1 (6 bases). This CDR3 region has 16 residues. Germline loops: CDR1 SGHNT, CDR2 YYREEE (reference sequence). The V end lost 4 bases, the J end lost 8 bases, and 24 bases lay between the germline ends.

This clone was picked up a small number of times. The CDR3 DNA sequence: TGTGCCAGCAGCTTAGTGTTCGGTACAGATCCTAATGAAAAACTGTTTTTT. It codes for CASSLVFGTDPNEKLFF. The rearrangement joins TRBV11-2 to TRBJ1-4; D ambiguous. Germline V gene lookup returns CDR1 SGHAT and CDR2 FQNNGV. V dropped 1 base and J dropped 3 bases, with 15 bases sitting between them. The CDR3 contains 17 residues.

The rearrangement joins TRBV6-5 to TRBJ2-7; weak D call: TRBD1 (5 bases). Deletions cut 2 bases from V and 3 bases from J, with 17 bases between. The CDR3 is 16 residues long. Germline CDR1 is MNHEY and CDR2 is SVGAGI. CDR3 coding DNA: TGTGCCAGCAGTTACGGCCTGGGGCAGGGCAGCTACGAGCAGTACTTC. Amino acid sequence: CASSYGLGQGSYEQYF.

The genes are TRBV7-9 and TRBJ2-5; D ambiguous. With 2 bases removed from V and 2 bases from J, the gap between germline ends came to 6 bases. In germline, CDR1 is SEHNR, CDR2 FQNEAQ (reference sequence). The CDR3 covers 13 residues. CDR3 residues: CASSLYAQETQYF. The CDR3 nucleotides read TGTGCCAGCAGCTTATACGCTCAAGAGACCCAGTACTTC.

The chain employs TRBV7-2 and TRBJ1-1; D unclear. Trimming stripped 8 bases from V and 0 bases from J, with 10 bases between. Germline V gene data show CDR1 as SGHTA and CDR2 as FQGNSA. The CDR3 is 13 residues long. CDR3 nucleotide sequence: TGTGCCAGCCGCCCTCAGATGAACACTGAAGCTTTCTTT. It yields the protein CASRPQMNTEAFF. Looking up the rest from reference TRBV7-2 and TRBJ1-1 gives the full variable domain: GAGVSQSPSNKVTEKGKDVELRCDPISGHTALYWYRQSLGQGLEFLIYFQGNSAPDKSGLPSDRFSAERTGGSVSTLTIQRTQQEDSAVYLCASRPQMNTEAFFGQGTRLTVV.

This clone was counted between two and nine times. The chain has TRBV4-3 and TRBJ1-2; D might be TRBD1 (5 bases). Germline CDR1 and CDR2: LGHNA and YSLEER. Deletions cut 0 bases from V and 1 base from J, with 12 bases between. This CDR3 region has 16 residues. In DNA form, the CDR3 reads TGCGCCAGCAGCCAAGATATGGGGGGGATTAACTATGGCTACACCTTC. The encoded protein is CASSQDMGGINYGYTF.